Following are 8 T cell receptor beta chains from one sample sequenced in a study of cytomegalovirus exposure and HLA in healthy donors (dated by TCRdb to about 2017). Library construction relied on the immunoSEQ multiplex PCR assay. For the multiplex PCR, a mixture combining 60 forward primers for TCR Vbeta segments and 13 reverse primers for TCR Jbeta segments was used. TCRdb re-hosts the immuneACCESS table, in-frame sequences only. Its copies lack some clones; in the studies checked, an unresolved V gene accounts for under half of them, and the cause for the rest is not known. The sample yields just over 25,000 clones; 70% were counted once. 3.5% to 4.5% of the sample belongs to the ten largest clones. The sample consisted of PBMCs. The source of these receptors is a woman between 45 and 60 years old in good health and CMV-seronegative.

DNA of the CDR3: TGTGCCAGCAGTTACTCTCTTGGGACAGGGAGCCGGCCCCAGCATTTT. Amino acid sequence: CASSYSLGTGSRPQHF. This sequence joins TRBV6-6 and TRBJ1-5, with 9 nucleotides matching TRBD1. Germline V gene data show CDR1 as MNHNY and CDR2 as SVGAGI (reference sequence). J was trimmed by 9 bases and V by 0 bases; bases with no gene match: 9. CDR3 length equals 16 residues.

In this sample, this clone turned up a few times. For the CDR3, the DNA is TGTGCCACCAGCAGACAGGGCAATCAGCCCCAGCATTTT. This codes for CATSRQGNQPQHF. V gene TRBV15 combines with J gene TRBJ1-5; D gene unclear. The CDR3 is 13 residues long. Germline V gene lookup returns CDR1 LNHNV and CDR2 YYDKDF (reference sequence). Trimming removed 2 bases from V and 2 bases from J, with 4 bases in between.

This clone has just a few counts. The chain links TRBV29-1 to TRBJ2-7, with TRBD2 matching 7 bases. The ends lost 4 bases at V and 0 bases at J; junction bases unmatched: 9. The CDR3 consists of 15 residues. Germline V gives CDR1 SQVTM, CDR2 ANQGSEA. In DNA form, the CDR3 reads TGCAGCGTTGCACTACCTAGCGGTATCTCCTACGAGCAGTACTTC. Residues: CSVALPSGISYEQYF.

This chain uses TRBV25-1 with TRBJ1-5; D is unresolved. Trimming cost V 3 bases and J 7 bases, with 7 bases left between them. CDR3 length: 12 residues. The germline V gene has CDR1 MGHDK and CDR2 SYGVNS. The CDR3 DNA is TGTGCCAGCAGTGACGGGTACCAGCCCCAGCATTTT. As protein: CASSDGYQPQHF.

This clone was seen a few times. The chain uses TRBV7-6 and TRBJ2-2; 8 positions match TRBD2. CDR1 is SGHVS, CDR2 FNYEAQ, per germline. Trimming cost V 5 bases and J 1 base; bases outside gene matches: 6. There are 16 residues in the CDR3. The CDR3 DNA reads TGTGCCAGCAGCAACCCACTAGCGGAGAACACCGGGGAGCTGTTTTTT. Protein sequence: CASSNPLAENTGELFF.

This clone was observed once. The chain combines TRBV5-6 with TRBJ1-2, with 8 positions matching TRBD1. Germline V gene lookup returns CDR1 SGHDT and CDR2 YYEEEE. The CDR3 consists of 15 residues. V lost 1 base, J lost 1 base, and 3 bases stayed unmatched. CDR3 residues: CASSLLGQDNYGYTF. CDR3 DNA sequence: TGTGCCAGCAGCTTGTTGGGACAGGATAACTATGGCTACACCTTC.

V usage is TRBV15 and J usage is TRBJ2-1, with 10 bases identical to TRBD2. This CDR3 has 16 amino acids. CDR1 LNHNV and CDR2 YYDKDF come from the germline V gene (reference sequence). J lost 4 bases, V lost 1 base, and 4 bases had no gene match. As DNA, the CDR3 is TGTGCCACCAGCAGAGTGCGGACTAGCGGATACAATGAGCAGTTCTTC. It is translated as CATSRVRTSGYNEQFF.

CDR3 in DNA: TGTGCCAGCAGTCTCGCCGGGACAGGGCCCAATCAGCCCCAGCATTTT. This codes for CASSLAGTGPNQPQHF. This chain connects TRBV28 to TRBJ1-5, with TRBD1 matching 9 bases. This CDR3 is built from 16 residues. Germline trimming cut 5 bases from V and 3 bases from J; bases unmatched to any gene: 8. Germline CDR1 and CDR2: MDHEN and SYDVKM. The full variable domain, with the rest looked up from reference TRBV28 and TRBJ1-5, is DVKVTQSSRYLVKRTGEKVFLECVQDMDHENMFWYRQDPGLGLRLIYFSYDVKMKEKGDIPEGYSVSREKKERFSLILESASTNQTSMYLCASSLAGTGPNQPQHFGDGTRLSIL.